The source of this TCR beta chain is a study of cytomegalovirus exposure and HLA in healthy donors. Amplification used 60 Vbeta primers and 13 Jbeta primers. Data came from immunoSEQ multiplex PCR; TCRdb stores just in-frame clones and leaves some out. The sample has 130,000 to 150,000 clones; around 74% are singletons. In this sample, this clone turned up once. Likely unrecorded immune exposures existed in these nominally healthy donors. With 5 bases clipped from V and 4 bases from J, the junction kept 8 bases outside the gene matches. Germline CDR1 is SNHLY and CDR2 is FYNNEI. There are 15 residues in the CDR3.

The V call is TRBV2, the J call TRBJ1-2; 9 bases align to TRBD1. The source material was PBMCs. The source is a man between 18 and 35 years old in good health and CMV-seropositive. The DNA for the CDR3 is TGTGCCAGCAGTTTCTTACAGGGGGCAGGCTATGGCTACACCTTC. Translating it yields CASSFLQGAGYGYTF. Using reference TRBV2 and TRBJ1-2 for the parts outside the CDR3, the full variable domain is EPEVTQTPSHQVTQMGQEVILRCVPISNHLYFYWYRQILGQKVEFLVSFYNNEISEKSEIFDDQFSVERPDGSNFTLKIRSTKLEDSAMYFCASSFLQGAGYGYTFGSGTRLTVV.